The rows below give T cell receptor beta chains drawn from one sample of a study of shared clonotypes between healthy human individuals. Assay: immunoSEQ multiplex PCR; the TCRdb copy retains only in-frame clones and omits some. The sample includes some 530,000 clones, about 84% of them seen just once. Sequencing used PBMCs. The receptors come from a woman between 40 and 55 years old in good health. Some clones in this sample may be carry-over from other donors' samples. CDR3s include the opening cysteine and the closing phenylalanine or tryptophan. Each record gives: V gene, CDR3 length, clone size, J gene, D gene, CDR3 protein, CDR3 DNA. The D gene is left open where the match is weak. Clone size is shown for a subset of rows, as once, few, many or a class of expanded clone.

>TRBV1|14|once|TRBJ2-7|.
CTSSHGTSFYEQYF
TGCACCAGCAGCCACGGGACTAGCTTCTACGAGCAGTACTTC
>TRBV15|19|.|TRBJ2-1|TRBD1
CATSRGRRSGTGYYNEQFF
TGTGCCACCAGCAGAGGCCGGCGGAGCGGGACAGGGTATTACAATGAGCAGTTCTTC
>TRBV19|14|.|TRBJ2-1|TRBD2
CASSMTSGSFGRFF
TGTGCCAGTAGTATGACTAGCGGGAGTTTTGGTCGATTCTTC
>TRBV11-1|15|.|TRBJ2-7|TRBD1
CASSPGTGEAVEQYF
TGTGCCAGCAGTCCCGGGACAGGGGAAGCCGTCGAGCAGTACTTC
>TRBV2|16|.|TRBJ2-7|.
CASSEATAGNYYEQYF
TGTGCCAGCAGTGAAGCGACGGCGGGAAACTACTACGAGCAGTACTTC
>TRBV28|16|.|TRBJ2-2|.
CASSLVTGSNTGELFF
TGTGCCAGCAGTTTGGTGACAGGTTCGAACACCGGGGAGCTGTTTTTT
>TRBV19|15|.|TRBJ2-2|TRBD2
CASSTPGLASGELFF
TGTGCCAGTAGTACCCCGGGACTAGCAAGCGGGGAGCTGTTTTTT
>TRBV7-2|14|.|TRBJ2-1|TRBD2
CASSQGLVGNEQFF
TGTGCCAGCAGCCAGGGACTAGTGGGGAATGAGCAGTTCTTC
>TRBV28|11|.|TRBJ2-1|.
CASSFREQQFF
TGTGCCAGCAGTTTCCGGGAACAGCAGTTCTTC
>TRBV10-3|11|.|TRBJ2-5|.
CASAQGKTQYF
TGTGCCAGTGCCCAGGGAAAGACCCAGTACTTC
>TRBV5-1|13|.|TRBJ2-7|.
CASSLGRTYEQYF
TGCGCCAGCAGCTTAGGGCGGACCTACGAGCAGTACTTC
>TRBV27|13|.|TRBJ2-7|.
CASSYGNSYEQYF
TGTGCCAGCAGTTACGGGAACTCCTACGAGCAGTACTTC
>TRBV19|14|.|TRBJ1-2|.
CASSIAPEFWGYTF
TGTGCCAGTAGTATAGCCCCTGAATTTTGGGGCTACACCTTC
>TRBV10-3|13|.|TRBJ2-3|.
CAISESTRDTQYF
TGTGCCATCAGTGAGTCGACTCGGGATACGCAGTATTTT
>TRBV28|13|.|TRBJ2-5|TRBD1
CASRTGGRETQYF
TGTGCCAGCAGAACAGGGGGCCGGGAGACCCAGTACTTC
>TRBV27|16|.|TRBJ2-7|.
CASSFAGAQTFYEQYF
TGTGCCAGCAGTTTTGCAGGGGCCCAAACTTTCTACGAGCAGTACTTC
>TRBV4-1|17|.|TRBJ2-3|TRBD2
CASSRVAGGPGTDTQYF
TGCGCCAGCAGCCGAGTAGCGGGAGGGCCTGGCACAGATACGCAGTATTTT
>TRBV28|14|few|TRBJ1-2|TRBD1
CASTLSGTDYGYTF
TGTGCCAGCACATTGTCCGGGACAGACTATGGCTACACCTTC
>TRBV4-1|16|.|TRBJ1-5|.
CASSQDSRRGNQPQHF
TGCGCCAGCAGCCAAGATTCCAGACGGGGCAATCAGCCCCAGCATTTT
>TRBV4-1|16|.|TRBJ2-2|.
CASSQVLQALPGELFF
TGCGCCAGCAGCCAAGTCTTACAGGCCCTCCCCGGGGAGCTGTTTTTT
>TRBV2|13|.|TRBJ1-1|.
CASSEAPGSEAFF
TGTGCCAGCAGTGAAGCTCCCGGGTCTGAAGCTTTCTTT
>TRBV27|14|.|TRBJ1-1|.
CASSLVGGNTEAFF
TGTGCCAGCAGTTTAGTTGGGGGAAACACTGAAGCTTTCTTT
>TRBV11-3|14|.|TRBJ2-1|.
CASSSNSGYNEQFF
TGTGCCAGCAGCTCAAACTCCGGCTACAATGAGCAGTTCTTC
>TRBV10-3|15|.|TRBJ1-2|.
CAISPFGGGRLGYTF
TGTGCCATCAGTCCTTTTGGGGGGGGAAGACTTGGCTACACCTTC
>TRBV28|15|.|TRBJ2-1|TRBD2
CASSFGGRAAVEQFF
TGTGCCAGCAGTTTTGGAGGGAGGGCCGCGGTTGAGCAGTTCTTC
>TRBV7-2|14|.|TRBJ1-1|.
CASSPPTVFTEAFF
TGTGCCAGCAGCCCCCCGACAGTCTTCACTGAAGCTTTCTTT
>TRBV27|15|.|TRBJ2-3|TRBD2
CASSSSGRSTDTQYF
TGTGCCAGCAGTTCTAGCGGGAGGAGCACAGATACGCAGTATTTT
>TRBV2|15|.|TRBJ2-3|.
CASSNSGTSTDTQYF
TGTGCCAGCAGTAATAGCGGAACTAGCACAGATACGCAGTATTTT
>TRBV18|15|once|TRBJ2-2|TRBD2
CASSPPSGRKGELFF
TGTGCCAGCTCACCACCTAGCGGGAGAAAAGGGGAGCTGTTTTTT
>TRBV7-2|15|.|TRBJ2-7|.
CASSSPGPLQYEQYF
TGTGCCAGCAGCTCCCCCGGACCCCTACAGTACGAGCAGTACTTC
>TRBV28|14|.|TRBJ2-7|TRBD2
CASSLLAGGREQYF
TGTGCCAGCAGTCTCTTGGCGGGAGGACGCGAGCAGTACTTC
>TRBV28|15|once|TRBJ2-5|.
CASSLGGPGQETQYF
TGTGCCAGCAGCTTGGGGGGACCGGGCCAAGAGACCCAGTACTTC
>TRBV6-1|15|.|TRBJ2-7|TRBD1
CASSEEGQGTSEQYF
TGTGCCAGCAGTGAAGAGGGACAGGGGACGTCCGAGCAGTACTTC